This T cell receptor beta chain was captured by sequencing in a study of cytomegalovirus exposure and HLA in healthy donors. Germline V gives CDR1 SNHLY, CDR2 FYNNEI. The CDR3 runs to 13 residues. PCR employed 60 Vbeta and 13 Jbeta primers. Produced via immunoSEQ multiplex PCR; TCRdb's table is partial and in-frame only. This table holds 150,000 to 200,000 clones, about two thirds found once. Sequencing input: PBMCs. The receptor's source is a woman aged 25 to 39 in good health and CMV-seronegative. This chain links TRBV2 with TRBJ2-5; 8 positions match TRBD2. The end of the DNA fits TRBJ2-7 better, so the J call may be wrong. Here the CDR3 DNA reads TGTGCCAGCAGTGTAGAGCGGGAGAACGAGCAGTACTTC. Translated, it gives CASSVERENEQYF.